This entry lists 6 T cell receptor beta chains sequenced from one sample in a study of T-cell memory formation after mild COVID-19. TCRdb reprocessed the 5' RACE reads via MiXCR and lists one record per CDR3 protein. The sample gives a few hundred thousand distinct CDR3 sequences, 20% to 25% of which show up once; roughly 21% is in the top ten. Sample: PBMCs or a T cell subset sorted from them (not recorded which). The origin of the receptors is a man between 18 and 29 years old who had mild COVID-19 (a few samples of this study predate the infection). Cell type and time point are not known.

J is TRBJ2-2 and V is TRBV29-1; either TRBD1 or TRBD2 may fit D (5 bases each). This CDR3 region has 13 residues. V was cut by 3 bases and J by 0 bases, with 5 bases left in between. Looked up from germline, CDR1 is SQVTM and CDR2 is ANQGSEA. The CDR3, as DNA: TGCAGCGTTGAGGGACCGAACACCGGGGAGCTGTTTTTT. Its protein is CSVEGPNTGELFF.

Here the CDR3 reads CASSGPGRFTDTQYF. The CDR3 DNA is TGTGCCAGCAGCGGACCGGGACGGTTCACAGATACGCAGTATTTT. This chain joins TRBV5-6 and TRBJ2-3; D may correspond to TRBD1 or TRBD2 (5 bases each). Germline V gene sequence: CDR1 SGHDT, CDR2 YYEEEE. The CDR3 runs to 15 residues. Trimming stripped 4 bases from V and 2 bases from J, with 14 bases between.

The chain carries TRBV6-6 and TRBJ2-7, with D possibly matching TRBD1 (5 bases). Germline assignment: CDR1 MNHNY and CDR2 SVGAGI (reference sequence). This CDR3 has 14 amino acids. The V end was cut by 2 bases, the J end by 0 bases, with 8 bases between. CDR3 DNA: TGTGCCAGCAGTTACCCCGACAGCTCCTACGAGCAGTACTTC. It specifies CASSYPDSSYEQYF.

This clonotype was seen once. J is TRBJ1-6 and V is TRBV7-2; D is perhaps TRBD1 (6 bases). Trimming cost V 4 bases and J 9 bases, with 13 bases left between them. The germline V gene encodes CDR1 SGHTA and CDR2 FQGNSA. The CDR3 totals 14 residues. CDR3 nucleotide sequence: TGTGCCAGCAGCTGGCAGGGGATTTTTTCACCCCTCCACTTT. It specifies CASSWQGIFSPLHF.

V and J are TRBV7-3 and TRBJ2-2; a possible D gene is TRBD2 (5 bases). Trimming took 4 bases from V and 7 from J, leaving 10 bases between them. CDR1 SGHTA and CDR2 FQGTGA come from the germline V gene. This CDR3 has 13 amino acids. The CDR3 is CASSSLGNGELFF. The CDR3 DNA follows: TGTGCCAGCAGCTCCCTCGGGAACGGGGAGCTGTTTTTT.

This clonotype was seen a handful of times. This chain links TRBV7-6 with TRBJ2-1; unclear D gene. V lost 5 bases to trimming and J lost 0 bases, with 11 bases between them. Germline V lookup: CDR1 SGHVS, CDR2 FNYEAQ. This CDR3 spans 15 amino acids. CDR3 nucleotide sequence: TGTGCCAGCAGCCCTGAACCGACCTCCTACAATGAGCAGTTCTTC. As protein: CASSPEPTSYNEQFF.